These 25 T cell receptor beta chains were all obtained from the same sample, sequenced in a study of blood T cell repertoires in COVID-19. Produced via immunoSEQ multiplex PCR; TCRdb's table is partial and in-frame only. Of over 200,000 clones in the sample, about 89% were seen once. The material sequenced was PBMCs or T cells enriched from blood (not recorded which). These receptors were taken from a man in his forties or fifties who had recovered from COVID-19.

This rearrangement joins TRBV29-1 to TRBJ2-1; 7 bases line up with TRBD1. Germline loops: CDR1 SQVTM, CDR2 ANQGSEA. V shed 4 bases and J 4 bases; nucleotides not matched to a gene: 10. The CDR3 is 15 residues long. Here the CDR3 reads CSVGLQGIGYNEQFF. The CDR3 region has the DNA TGCAGCGTTGGCCTACAGGGGATTGGGTACAATGAGCAGTTCTTC.

V gene TRBV7-3 combines with J gene TRBJ2-1, with TRBD2 matching over 10 bases. CDR1 SGHTA and CDR2 FQGTGA come from the germline V gene. The CDR3 runs to 15 residues. The V gene end was trimmed by 4 bases and the J gene end by 7 bases; junction bases not matched to a gene: 7. The CDR3: CASSSPSGRENEQFF. As DNA, the CDR3 is TGTGCCAGCAGCTCCCCCAGCGGGAGGGAAAATGAGCAGTTCTTC.

The rearrangement links TRBV15 to TRBJ1-6, with TRBD1 identical over 10 bases. This CDR3 region has 17 residues. Germline V CDR1 and CDR2: LNHNV, YYDKDF (reference sequence). The V segment lost 0 bases and the J segment 11 bases; nucleotides outside the gene matches: 10. DNA of the CDR3: TGTGCCACCAGCAGAGATAGACAGGGGGCTTCCGGGCCACCCCTCCACTTT. Translation: CATSRDRQGASGPPLHF.

The gene calls are TRBV6-5 and TRBJ2-1; 8 bases are a match to TRBD2. The CDR3 is 13 residues long. CDR1 is MNHEY and CDR2 is SVGAGI in the germline V gene. Germline trimming cut 7 bases from V and 10 bases from J; bases unmatched to any gene: 9. CDR3 sequence (DNA): TGTGCCAGCAACTCGGGAGGGCCACAAGAGCAGTTCTTC. Translation gives CASNSGGPQEQFF.

The gene calls are TRBV5-1 and TRBJ2-5; 7 nucleotides line up with TRBD1. The CDR3 has 14 residues. V dropped 3 bases and J dropped 5; count of bases not matched to a gene: 7. Germline CDR1 is SGHRS and CDR2 is YFSETQ. CDR3 in DNA: TGCGCCAGCAGCTCGACAGGGTATATGGAGACCCAGTACTTC. Translation: CASSSTGYMETQYF.

This chain links TRBV11-2 with TRBJ2-1; 7 nucleotides agree with TRBD1. The CDR3 is 18 residues long. V was clipped by 3 bases and J by 3 bases; unmatched bases: 14. From germline, CDR1 is SGHAT and CDR2 FQNNGV. CDR3 amino acids: CASSFYRGAPQYYNEQFF. DNA of the CDR3: TGTGCCAGCAGCTTCTACAGGGGTGCTCCTCAATACTACAATGAGCAGTTCTTC.

The chain has TRBV4-1 and TRBJ1-2; weak D call: TRBD1 (5 bases). The CDR3 is made up of 15 amino acids. V gave up 3 bases and J gave up 4 bases, with 15 bases separating them. Germline V gene lookup returns CDR1 MGHRA and CDR2 YSYEKL. The CDR3 region has the DNA TGCGCCAGCAGCCAGGCCCCCGAGACAGTCTATGGCTACACCTTC. Amino acid sequence: CASSQAPETVYGYTF.

CDR3 DNA: TGTGCCAGCAGTTTACTAGGAGGCAGGAGCAGTCGGTACTTC. Its protein is CASSLLGGRSSRYF. The rearrangement joins TRBV28 to TRBJ2-5; maybe TRBD2 (5 bases). CDR1 MDHEN and CDR2 SYDVKM come from the germline V gene. Trimming took 2 bases from V and 13 from J, leaving 20 bases between them. The CDR3 covers 14 residues.

The chain has TRBV11-3 and TRBJ1-2; D is possibly TRBD1 (5 bases). This CDR3 spans 14 amino acids. Germline-derived CDR1 and CDR2 are SGHNT and YENEEA. V lost 4 bases to trimming and J lost 3 bases, with 12 bases between them. The CDR3: CASSSRGLDYGYTF. The CDR3 DNA reads TGTGCCAGCAGCTCCCGGGGGTTGGACTATGGCTACACCTTC.

The chain is built from TRBV4-3 and TRBJ1-2, with 10 positions matching TRBD1. Germline assignment: CDR1 LGHNA and CDR2 YSLEER. J was trimmed by 6 bases and V by 0 bases; bases with no gene match: 4. This CDR3 is built from 15 residues. CDR3 sequence: CASSQEGQGIHGYTF. CDR3 DNA sequence: TGCGCCAGCAGCCAAGAGGGACAGGGGATCCATGGCTACACCTTC.

As concerns this clone: A clone one base away is much larger, so this may be a read error. Other DNA sequences in this specimen translate into the identical CDR3. The chain links TRBV3-1 (or the pseudogene TRBV3-2) to TRBJ2-6, with D uncertain. V was trimmed by 0 bases and J by 0 bases, leaving 3 bases between them. The V gene's germline CDR1 is LGHDT and CDR2 YNNKEL (reference sequence). There are 15 residues in the CDR3. CDR3 DNA: TGTGCCAGCAGCCAAGACAACTCTGGGGCCAACGTCCTGACTTTC. This gives the protein CASSQDNSGANVLTF.

The chain links TRBV30 to TRBJ1-3; D remains unclear. V was cut by 2 bases and J by 3 bases, with 17 bases left in between. Germline lookup yields CDR1 GTSNPN and CDR2 SVGIG (reference sequence). The CDR3 contains 16 residues. As DNA, the CDR3 is TGTGCCTGGAGTTGGAGGGTACTACTTTTTGGAAACACCATATATTTT. This codes for CAWSWRVLLFGNTIYF.

The chain uses TRBV5-1 and TRBJ2-1; perhaps TRBD2 as D (5 bases). Germline assignment: CDR1 SGHRS and CDR2 YFSETQ. Trimming pared 0 bases from V and 8 bases from J, leaving 9 bases between. This CDR3 spans 13 amino acids. The CDR3 bases are TGCGCCAGCAGCTTGGCACTAGGTTATGAGCAGTTCTTC. Translating it yields CASSLALGYEQFF.

This clone turned up a few times. The gene calls are TRBV5-1 and TRBJ2-6; the D is unclear. This CDR3 has 14 residues. The germline V and J ends were trimmed by 0 bases and 1 base, with 2 bases remaining between them. Per the germline V gene, CDR1 is SGHRS and CDR2 is YFSETQ. CDR3 amino acids: CASSLASGANVLTF. CDR3 nucleotides: TGCGCCAGCAGCTTGGCATCTGGGGCCAACGTCCTGACTTTC.

The J gene is TRBJ2-1, the V gene TRBV25-1; 8 bases align to TRBD1. Germline CDR1 reads MGHDK; CDR2 reads SYGVNS. J was trimmed by 9 bases and V by 4 bases; bases with no gene match: 11. The CDR3 is 15 residues long. The CDR3 spells CASSARTGRLTEQFF. The DNA for the CDR3 is TGTGCCAGCAGTGCGAGGACAGGGAGACTAACTGAGCAGTTCTTC. Based on the CDR3 plus reference TRBV25-1 and TRBJ2-1, the full variable domain is EADIYQTPRYLVIGTGKKITLECSQTMGHDKMYWYQQDPGMELHLIHYSYGVNSTEKGDLSSESTVSRIRTEHFPLTLESARPSHTSQYLCASSARTGRLTEQFFGPGTRLTVL.

The gene calls are TRBV10-2 and TRBJ1-1; 7 bases line up with TRBD1. The CDR3 runs to 13 residues. J lost 5 bases, V lost 3 bases, and 3 bases had no gene match. The germline gives CDR1 WSHSY, CDR2 SAAADI. The CDR3 sequence: CASSEQGRTEAFF. CDR3 DNA: TGCGCCAGCAGTGAACAGGGGAGGACTGAAGCTTTCTTT.

The J gene is TRBJ2-2, the V gene TRBV2; D possibly corresponds to TRBD2 (6 bases). Germline CDR1 reads SNHLY; CDR2 reads FYNNEI. This CDR3 has 16 amino acids. The germline V and J ends were trimmed by 5 bases and 5 bases, with 18 bases remaining between them. CDR3 bases: TGTGCCAGCAGTCCCCTTGGGGGGAGATTTACCGGGGAGCTGTTTTTT. Its translation is CASSPLGGRFTGELFF. The variable domain in full, with the rest retrieved from reference TRBV2 and TRBJ2-2, is EPEVTQTPSHQVTQMGQEVILRCVPISNHLYFYWYRQILGQKVEFLVSFYNNEISEKSEIFDDQFSVERPDGSNFTLKIRSTKLEDSAMYFCASSPLGGRFTGELFFGEGSRLTVL.

V gene TRBV10-2 combines with J gene TRBJ1-1, with 10 bases that match TRBD1. V shed 2 bases, J shed 2 bases, and the junction held 8 bases outside the gene matches. From germline, CDR1 is WSHSY and CDR2 SAAADI. There are 17 residues in the CDR3. This CDR3 reads CASSEVGQGGGNTEAFF. DNA of the CDR3: TGCGCCAGCAGTGAGGTCGGACAGGGGGGTGGTAACACTGAAGCTTTCTTT.

The V call is TRBV10-2, the J call TRBJ1-2, with no clear D. CDR3 size: 14 residues. Trimming stripped 3 bases from V and 4 bases from J, with 12 bases between. Germline assignment: CDR1 WSHSY and CDR2 SAAADI. The CDR3 here is CASSESVGSYGYTF. The CDR3 DNA reads TGCGCCAGCAGTGAATCGGTCGGGTCCTATGGCTACACCTTC.

The V call is TRBV10-3, the J call TRBJ2-3; 9 positions agree with TRBD2. Germline trimming cut 6 bases from V and 2 bases from J; bases unmatched to any gene: 3. Germline CDR1 and CDR2: ENHRY and SYGVKD. The CDR3 has 14 residues. Here the CDR3 DNA reads TGTGCCATCAGAGCGGGGGGCAACACAGATACGCAGTATTTT. It encodes CAIRAGGNTDTQYF.

This chain links TRBV7-2 with TRBJ1-2; unclear D gene. This CDR3 comprises 12 residues. V lost 0 bases to trimming and J lost 6 bases, with 5 bases between them. Germline assignment: CDR1 SGHTA and CDR2 FQGNSA. CDR3: CASSLAFDGYTF. In DNA form, the CDR3 reads TGTGCCAGCAGCTTAGCTTTCGATGGCTACACCTTC.

The rearrangement joins TRBV28 to TRBJ2-7; TRBD2 aligns across 8 bases. The V segment lost 3 bases and the J segment 1 base; nucleotides outside the gene matches: 8. The CDR3 consists of 16 residues. Germline V gene lookup returns CDR1 MDHEN and CDR2 SYDVKM. CDR3 amino acids: CASSFWASGSSYEQYF. CDR3 DNA sequence: TGTGCCAGCAGTTTTTGGGCTAGCGGGTCGTCCTACGAGCAGTACTTC.

The chain employs TRBV7-2 and TRBJ1-1; no clear D. Trimming took 1 base from V and 1 from J, leaving 7 bases between them. Germline-derived CDR1 and CDR2 are SGHTA and FQGNSA. There are 14 residues in the CDR3. CDR3: CASSLEYGNTEAFF. In DNA form, the CDR3 reads TGTGCCAGCAGCTTAGAGTACGGGAACACTGAAGCTTTCTTT.

The V call is TRBV5-1, the J call TRBJ2-1; 8 positions match TRBD1. Germline assignment: CDR1 SGHRS and CDR2 YFSETQ. This CDR3 spans 13 amino acids. The J segment lost 6 bases and the V segment lost 7 bases, leaving 6 bases of the junction unmatched. CDR3 DNA sequence: TGCGCCAGCTCACCCGGGACAGGCAATGAGCAGTTCTTC. Its translation is CASSPGTGNEQFF.

The DNA for the CDR3 is TGTGCCAGCAGTATCACAGGGCCCCGAGGGAGAAAACTGTTTTTT. Translated, it gives CASSITGPRGRKLFF. The chain couples TRBV28 to TRBJ1-4; D perhaps matches TRBD1 (6 bases). Germline V gene lookup returns CDR1 MDHEN and CDR2 SYDVKM. Trimming shortened V by 5 bases and J by 10 bases, and 20 bases separated the two germline ends. This CDR3 has 15 amino acids.